This T cell receptor (beta chain) was obtained from a study of vaccination effects on CD4 cells after COVID-19. After expansion with viral peptide pools in the ViraFEST assay, antigen-specific CD4+ T cells were sequenced. On approximately day 9 of culture, CD4+ T cells were separated out. Absence of prior SARS-CoV-2 infection characterized the vaccine recipients, who showed negative nucleocapsid antibodies. The authors exchanged half the medium for IL-2 medium on days 3 and 7. Sequencing was performed with immunoSEQ multiplex PCR; in TCRdb, only in-frame clones are kept and a portion is missing. Here the sample spans roughly 20,000 clones, more than 65% being singletons. The CDR3 has 15 residues. Trimming pared 0 bases from V and 3 bases from J, leaving 12 bases between. Germline CDR1 MGHRA, CDR2 YSYEKL. To note about this clone: The antigen is unknown.

This chain connects TRBV4-1 to TRBJ2-7; D is unclear. The receptor was isolated from a human donor who received a COVID-19 vaccine. Specimen: CD4+ T cells from PBMCs cultured with HCoV-NL63 spike peptides, collected before COVID-19 vaccination. CDR3 loop: CASSQERGGVYEQYF. The CDR3 region has the DNA TGCGCCAGCAGCCAAGAACGCGGCGGCGTCTACGAGCAGTACTTC.